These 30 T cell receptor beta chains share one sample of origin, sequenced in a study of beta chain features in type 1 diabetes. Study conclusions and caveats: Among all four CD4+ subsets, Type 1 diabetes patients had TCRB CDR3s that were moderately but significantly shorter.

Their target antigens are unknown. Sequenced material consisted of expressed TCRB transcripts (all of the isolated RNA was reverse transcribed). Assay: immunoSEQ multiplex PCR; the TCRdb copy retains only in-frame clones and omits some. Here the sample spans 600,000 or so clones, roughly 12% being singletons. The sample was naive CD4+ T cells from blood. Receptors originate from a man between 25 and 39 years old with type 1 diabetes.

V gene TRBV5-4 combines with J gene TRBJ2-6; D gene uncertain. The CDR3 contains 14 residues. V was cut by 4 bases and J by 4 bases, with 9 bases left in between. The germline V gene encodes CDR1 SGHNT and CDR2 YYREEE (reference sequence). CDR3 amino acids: CASSQKSGANVLTF. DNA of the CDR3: TGTGCCAGCAGCCAAAAGTCCGGGGCCAACGTCCTGACTTTC.

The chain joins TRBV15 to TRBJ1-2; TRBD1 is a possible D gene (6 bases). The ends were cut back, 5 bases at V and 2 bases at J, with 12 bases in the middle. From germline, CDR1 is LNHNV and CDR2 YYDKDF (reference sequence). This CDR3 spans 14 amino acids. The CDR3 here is CATSPTQGNYGYTF. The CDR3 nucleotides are TGTGCCACCAGCCCTACCCAGGGGAACTATGGCTACACCTTC.

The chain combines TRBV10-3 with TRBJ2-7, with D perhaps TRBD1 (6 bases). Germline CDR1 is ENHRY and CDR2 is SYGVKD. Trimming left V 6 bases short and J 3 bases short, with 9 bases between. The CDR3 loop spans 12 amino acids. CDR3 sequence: CAISGQNYEQYF. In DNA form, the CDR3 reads TGTGCCATCAGCGGACAGAACTACGAGCAGTACTTC.

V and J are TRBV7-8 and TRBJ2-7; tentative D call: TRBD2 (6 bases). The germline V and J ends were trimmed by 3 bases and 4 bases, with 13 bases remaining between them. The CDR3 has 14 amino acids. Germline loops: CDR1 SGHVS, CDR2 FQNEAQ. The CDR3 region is CASSFRDWAYEQYF. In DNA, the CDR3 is TGTGCCAGCAGCTTCCGGGACTGGGCGTACGAGCAGTACTTC. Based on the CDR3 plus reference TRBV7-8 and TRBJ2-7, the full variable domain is GAGVSQSPRYKVAKRGQDVALRCDPISGHVSLFWYQQALGQGPEFLTYFQNEAQLDKSGLPSDRFFAERPEGSVSTLKIQRTQQEDSAVYLCASSFRDWAYEQYFGPGTRLTVT.

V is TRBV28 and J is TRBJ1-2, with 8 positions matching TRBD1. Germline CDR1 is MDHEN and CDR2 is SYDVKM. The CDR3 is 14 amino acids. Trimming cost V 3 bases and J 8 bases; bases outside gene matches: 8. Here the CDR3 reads CASSLSGGLRGYTF. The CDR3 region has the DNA TGTGCCAGCAGTTTGTCAGGGGGCTTAAGGGGCTACACCTTC.

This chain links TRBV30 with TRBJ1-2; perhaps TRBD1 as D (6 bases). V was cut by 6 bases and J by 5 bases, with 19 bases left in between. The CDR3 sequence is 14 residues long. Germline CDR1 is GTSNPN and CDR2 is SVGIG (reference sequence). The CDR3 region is CACPSRVGGYGYTF. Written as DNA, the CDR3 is TGTGCCTGCCCCAGTCGCGTAGGGGGGTATGGCTACACCTTC.

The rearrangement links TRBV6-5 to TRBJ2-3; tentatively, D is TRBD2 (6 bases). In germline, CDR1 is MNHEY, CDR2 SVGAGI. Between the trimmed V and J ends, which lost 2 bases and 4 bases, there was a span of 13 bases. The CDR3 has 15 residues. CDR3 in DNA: TGTGCCAGCAGTTACGCGTTGGAGGGTGCAGATACGCAGTATTTT. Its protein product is CASSYALEGADTQYF.

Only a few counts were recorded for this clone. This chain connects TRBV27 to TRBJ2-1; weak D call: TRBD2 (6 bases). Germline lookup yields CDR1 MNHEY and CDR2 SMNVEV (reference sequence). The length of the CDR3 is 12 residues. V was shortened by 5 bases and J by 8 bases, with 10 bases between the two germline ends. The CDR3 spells CASSERRDEQFF. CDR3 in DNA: TGTGCCAGCAGTGAGAGGAGGGATGAGCAGTTCTTC.

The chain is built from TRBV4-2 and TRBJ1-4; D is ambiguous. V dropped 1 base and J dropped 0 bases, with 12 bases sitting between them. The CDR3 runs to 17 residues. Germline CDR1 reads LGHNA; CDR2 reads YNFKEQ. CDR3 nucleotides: TGTGCCAGCAGCCAAGGGAGATCTCCTACAACTAATGAAAAACTGTTTTTT. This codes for CASSQGRSPTTNEKLFF.

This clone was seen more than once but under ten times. CDR3 sequence reads: CASSQVSYNEQFF. CDR3 sequence (DNA): TGTGCCAGCAGCCAGGTTTCCTACAATGAGCAGTTCTTC. The chain carries TRBV2 and TRBJ2-1, with D unclear. Germline V gives CDR1 SNHLY, CDR2 FYNNEI. This CDR3 region has 13 residues. Trimming pared 6 bases from V and 1 base from J, leaving 7 bases between.

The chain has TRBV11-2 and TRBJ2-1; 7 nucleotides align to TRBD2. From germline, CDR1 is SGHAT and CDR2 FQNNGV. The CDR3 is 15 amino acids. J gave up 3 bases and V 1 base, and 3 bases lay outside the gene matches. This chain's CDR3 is CASSLGGGGYNEQFF. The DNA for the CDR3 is TGTGCCAGCAGCTTAGGCGGCGGGGGCTACAATGAGCAGTTCTTC.

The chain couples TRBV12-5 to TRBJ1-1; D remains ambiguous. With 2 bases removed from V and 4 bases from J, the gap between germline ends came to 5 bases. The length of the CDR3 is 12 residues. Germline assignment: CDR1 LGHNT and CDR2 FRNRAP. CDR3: CASGLLVTEAFF. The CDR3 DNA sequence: TGTGCTAGTGGTTTGTTAGTCACTGAAGCTTTCTTT.

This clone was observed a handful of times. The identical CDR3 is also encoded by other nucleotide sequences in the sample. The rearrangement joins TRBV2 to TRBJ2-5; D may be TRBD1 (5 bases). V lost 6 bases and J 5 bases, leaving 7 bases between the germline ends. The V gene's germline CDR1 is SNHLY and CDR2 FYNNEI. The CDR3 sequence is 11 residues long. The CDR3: CASRGRETQYF. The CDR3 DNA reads TGTGCCAGCAGGGGGCGGGAGACCCAGTACTTC.

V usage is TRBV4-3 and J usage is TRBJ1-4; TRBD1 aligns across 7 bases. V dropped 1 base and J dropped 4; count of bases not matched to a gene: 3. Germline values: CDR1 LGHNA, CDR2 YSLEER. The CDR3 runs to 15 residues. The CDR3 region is CASSQVQGNNEKLFF. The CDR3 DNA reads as TGCGCCAGCAGCCAAGTACAGGGGAATAATGAAAAACTGTTTTTT.

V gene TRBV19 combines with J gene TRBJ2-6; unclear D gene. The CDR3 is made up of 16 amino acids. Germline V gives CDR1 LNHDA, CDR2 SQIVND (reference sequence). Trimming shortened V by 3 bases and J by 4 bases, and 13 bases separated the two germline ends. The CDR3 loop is CASSMITGPGANVLTF. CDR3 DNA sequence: TGTGCCAGTAGTATGATAACGGGCCCGGGGGCCAACGTCCTGACTTTC.

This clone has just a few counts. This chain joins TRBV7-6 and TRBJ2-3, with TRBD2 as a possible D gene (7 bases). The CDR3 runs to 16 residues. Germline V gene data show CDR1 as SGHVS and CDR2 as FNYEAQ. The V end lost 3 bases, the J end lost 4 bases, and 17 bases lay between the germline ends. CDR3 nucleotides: TGTGCCAGCAGCTTTTCGGGCGGGGGCCTGGCAGATACGCAGTATTTT. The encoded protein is CASSFSGGGLADTQYF. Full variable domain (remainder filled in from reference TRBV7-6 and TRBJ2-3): GAGVSQSPRYKVTKRGQDVALRCDPISGHVSLYWYRQALGQGPEFLTYFNYEAQQDKSGLPNDRFSAERPEGSISTLTIQRTEQRDSAMYRCASSFSGGGLADTQYFGPGTRLTVL.

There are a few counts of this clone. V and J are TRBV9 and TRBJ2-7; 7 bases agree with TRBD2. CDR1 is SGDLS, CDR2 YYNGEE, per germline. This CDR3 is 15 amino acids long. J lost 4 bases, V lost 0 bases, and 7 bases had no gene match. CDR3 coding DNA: TGTGCCAGCAGCGTAGCTCCTAGCGGTGCATACGAGCAGTACTTC. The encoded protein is CASSVAPSGAYEQYF.

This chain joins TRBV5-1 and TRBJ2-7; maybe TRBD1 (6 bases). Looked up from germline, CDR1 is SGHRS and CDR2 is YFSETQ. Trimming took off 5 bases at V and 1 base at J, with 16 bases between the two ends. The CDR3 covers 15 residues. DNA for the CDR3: TGCGCCAGCAGGCTTGGGAACACAGGGTCCTACGAGCAGTACTTC. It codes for CASRLGNTGSYEQYF.

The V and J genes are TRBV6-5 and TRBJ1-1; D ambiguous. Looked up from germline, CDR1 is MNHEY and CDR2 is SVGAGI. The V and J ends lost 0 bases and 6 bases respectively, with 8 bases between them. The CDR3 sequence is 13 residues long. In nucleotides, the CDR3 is TGTGCCAGCAGTTACTCAGGGTTCGCTGAAGCTTTCTTT. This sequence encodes CASSYSGFAEAFF.

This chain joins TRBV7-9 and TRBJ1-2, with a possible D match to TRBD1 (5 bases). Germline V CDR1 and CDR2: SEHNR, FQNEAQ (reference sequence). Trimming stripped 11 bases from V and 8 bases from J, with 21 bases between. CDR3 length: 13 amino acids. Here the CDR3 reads CALLGLYERGYTF. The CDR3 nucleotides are TGTGCCTTACTGGGGCTCTACGAACGGGGCTACACCTTC.

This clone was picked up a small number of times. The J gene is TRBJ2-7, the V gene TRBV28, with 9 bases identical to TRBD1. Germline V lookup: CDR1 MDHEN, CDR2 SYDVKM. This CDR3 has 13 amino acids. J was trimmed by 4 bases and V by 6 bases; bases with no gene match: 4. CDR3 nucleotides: TGTGCCAGCAGCAGGGGGACAGGGTACGAGCAGTACTTC. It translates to CASSRGTGYEQYF.

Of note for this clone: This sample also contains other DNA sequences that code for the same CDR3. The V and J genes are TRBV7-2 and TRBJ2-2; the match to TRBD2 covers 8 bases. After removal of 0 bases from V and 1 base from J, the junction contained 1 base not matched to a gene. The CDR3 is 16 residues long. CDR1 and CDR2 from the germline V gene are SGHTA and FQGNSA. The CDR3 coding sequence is TGTGCCAGCAGCTTAGCGAGCGGGGGGAACACCGGGGAGCTGTTTTTT. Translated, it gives CASSLASGGNTGELFF.

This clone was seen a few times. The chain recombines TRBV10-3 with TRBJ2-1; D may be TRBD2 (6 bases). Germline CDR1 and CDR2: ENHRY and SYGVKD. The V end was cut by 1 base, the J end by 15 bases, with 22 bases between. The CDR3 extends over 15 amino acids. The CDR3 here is CAISELTGTRGESFF. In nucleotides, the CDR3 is TGTGCCATCAGTGAGTTAACCGGGACTCGAGGGGAGTCGTTCTTC.

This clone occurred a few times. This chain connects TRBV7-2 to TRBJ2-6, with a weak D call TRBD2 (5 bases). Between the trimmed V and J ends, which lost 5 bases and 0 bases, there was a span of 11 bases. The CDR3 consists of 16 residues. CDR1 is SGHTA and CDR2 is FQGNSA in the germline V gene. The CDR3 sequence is CASSQGLSSGANVLTF. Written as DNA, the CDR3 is TGTGCCAGCAGCCAAGGACTCTCCTCTGGGGCCAACGTCCTGACTTTC.

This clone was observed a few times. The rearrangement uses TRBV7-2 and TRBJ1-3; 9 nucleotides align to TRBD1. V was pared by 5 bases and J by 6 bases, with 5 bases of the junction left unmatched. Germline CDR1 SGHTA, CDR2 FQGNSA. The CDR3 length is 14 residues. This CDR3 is CASSPTGGINTIYF. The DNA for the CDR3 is TGTGCCAGCAGCCCGACAGGGGGGATAAACACCATATATTTT.

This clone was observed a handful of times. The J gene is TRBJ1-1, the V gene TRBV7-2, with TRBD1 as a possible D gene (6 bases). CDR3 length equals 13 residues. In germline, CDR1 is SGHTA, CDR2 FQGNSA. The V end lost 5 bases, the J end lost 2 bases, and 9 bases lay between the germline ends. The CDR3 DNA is TGTGCCAGCAGCGGACAGCCTAACACTGAAGCTTTCTTT. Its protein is CASSGQPNTEAFF.

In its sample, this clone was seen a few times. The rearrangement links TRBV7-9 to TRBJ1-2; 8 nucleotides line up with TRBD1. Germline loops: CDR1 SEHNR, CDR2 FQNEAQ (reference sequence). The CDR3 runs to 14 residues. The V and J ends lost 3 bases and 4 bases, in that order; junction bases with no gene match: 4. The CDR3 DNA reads TGTGCCAGCAGCTTCGGACAGGGAACCTATGGCTACACCTTC. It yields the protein CASSFGQGTYGYTF.

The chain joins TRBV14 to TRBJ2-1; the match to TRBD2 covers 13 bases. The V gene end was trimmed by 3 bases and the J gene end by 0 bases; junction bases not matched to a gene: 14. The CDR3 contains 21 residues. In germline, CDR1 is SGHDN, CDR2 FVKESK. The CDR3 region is CASSQFVGTSGVFSSYNEQFF. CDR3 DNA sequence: TGTGCCAGCAGCCAGTTCGTCGGGACTAGCGGGGTCTTCAGCTCCTACAATGAGCAGTTCTTC.

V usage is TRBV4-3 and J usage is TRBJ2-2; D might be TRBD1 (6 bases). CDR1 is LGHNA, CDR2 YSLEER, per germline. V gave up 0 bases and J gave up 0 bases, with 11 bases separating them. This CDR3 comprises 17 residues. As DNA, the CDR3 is TGCGCCAGCAGCCAAGACAGGGGTTTCGCGAACACCGGGGAGCTGTTTTTT. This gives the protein CASSQDRGFANTGELFF.

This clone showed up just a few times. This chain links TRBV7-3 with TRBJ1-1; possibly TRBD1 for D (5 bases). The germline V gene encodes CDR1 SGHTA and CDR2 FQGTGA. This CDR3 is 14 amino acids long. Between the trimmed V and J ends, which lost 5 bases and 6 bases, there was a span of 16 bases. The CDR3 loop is CASSLHGAGAEAFF. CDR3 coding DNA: TGTGCCAGCAGCCTCCACGGGGCGGGGGCTGAAGCTTTCTTT. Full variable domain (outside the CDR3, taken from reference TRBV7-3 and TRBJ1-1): GAGVSQTPSNKVTEKGKYVELRCDPISGHTALYWYRQSLGQGPEFLIYFQGTGAADDSGLPNDRFFAVRPEGSVSTLKIQRTERGDSAVYLCASSLHGAGAEAFFGQGTRLTVV.